The rows below give T cell receptor beta chains drawn from one sample of a study of cytomegalovirus exposure and HLA in healthy donors. Sequencing was performed with immunoSEQ multiplex PCR; in TCRdb, only in-frame clones are kept and a portion is missing. Among about 130,000 clones, less than 85% were seen once, and the ten largest hold 2.1%. Sequencing was carried out using PBMCs. These receptors all stem from a woman aged 40-49 years in good health and CMV-seropositive. The CDR3 runs from the conserved cysteine through the conserved F or W. The order of the fields is V gene, J gene, D gene, clone size, CDR3 protein, CDR3 DNA. The D gene is left open where the match is weak. Not every row has a clone size; where given, it reads once, few, many or a size class.

V gene: TRBV7-6
J gene: TRBJ2-7
D gene: NA
clone size: NA
CDR3 protein: CASSLQVSYEQYF
CDR3 DNA: TGTGCCAGCAGCTTACAGGTCTCCTACGAGCAGTACTTC

V gene: TRBV6-5
J gene: TRBJ2-7
D gene: TRBD1
clone size: once
CDR3 protein: CASSLETGPYEQYF
CDR3 DNA: TGTGCCAGCAGTCTTGAGACAGGGCCCTACGAGCAGTACTTC

V gene: TRBV5-1
J gene: TRBJ1-2
D gene: NA
clone size: NA
CDR3 protein: CASSLVAQASYGYTF
CDR3 DNA: TGCGCCAGCAGCTTGGTAGCGCAGGCTTCATATGGCTACACCTTC

V gene: TRBV5-4
J gene: TRBJ1-6
D gene: NA
clone size: NA
CDR3 protein: CASSLGRGGDNNSPLHF
CDR3 DNA: TGTGCCAGCAGCTTGGGGCGAGGAGGGGATAATAATTCACCCCTCCACTTT

V gene: TRBV18
J gene: TRBJ1-1
D gene: NA
clone size: NA
CDR3 protein: CASSPRGLGENTEAFF
CDR3 DNA: TGTGCCAGCTCACCGCGGGGTCTGGGAGAAAACACTGAAGCTTTCTTT

V gene: TRBV7-9
J gene: TRBJ1-1
D gene: NA
clone size: NA
CDR3 protein: CASNLVGTEAFF
CDR3 DNA: TGTGCCAGCAACCTGGTCGGCACTGAAGCTTTCTTT

V gene: TRBV7-8
J gene: TRBJ2-4
D gene: NA
clone size: NA
CDR3 protein: CASSLVLGGGSAKNIQYF
CDR3 DNA: TGTGCCAGCAGCTTAGTTCTCGGGGGAGGTTCAGCCAAAAACATTCAGTACTTC

V gene: TRBV28
J gene: TRBJ2-3
D gene: TRBD2
clone size: NA
CDR3 protein: CASSFGAGGGTQYF
CDR3 DNA: TGTGCCAGCAGTTTTGGGGCGGGAGGAGGCACGCAGTATTTT

V gene: TRBV28
J gene: TRBJ1-2
D gene: NA
clone size: NA
CDR3 protein: CASSLQAKVSEFF
CDR3 DNA: TGTGCCAGCAGTCTCCAAGCAAAGGTATCGGAGTTTTTC

V gene: TRBV30
J gene: TRBJ1-6
D gene: TRBD1
clone size: few
CDR3 protein: CAIASQGANSPLHF
CDR3 DNA: TGTGCCATTGCAAGTCAGGGGGCCAATTCACCCCTCCACTTT

V gene: TRBV7-9
J gene: TRBJ1-5
D gene: TRBD1
clone size: few
CDR3 protein: CASKRTGDNQPQHF
CDR3 DNA: TGTGCCAGCAAGAGGACAGGGGACAATCAGCCCCAGCATTTT

V gene: TRBV5-4
J gene: TRBJ2-1
D gene: TRBD2
clone size: few
CDR3 protein: CASSSTSGRAGGEQFF
CDR3 DNA: TGTGCCAGCAGCTCAACCTCGGGGAGGGCGGGAGGGGAGCAGTTCTTC

V gene: TRBV27
J gene: TRBJ2-1
D gene: TRBD2
clone size: NA
CDR3 protein: CATRPAGAYNEQFF
CDR3 DNA: TGTGCCACCCGTCCAGCGGGAGCTTACAATGAGCAGTTCTTC

V gene: TRBV7-2
J gene: TRBJ2-7
D gene: TRBD2
clone size: NA
CDR3 protein: CASSLVTSGGAYEQYF
CDR3 DNA: TGTGCCAGCAGCTTAGTTACTAGCGGGGGTGCCTACGAGCAGTACTTC

V gene: TRBV9
J gene: TRBJ1-3
D gene: TRBD1
clone size: NA
CDR3 protein: CASSADRVGNTIYF
CDR3 DNA: TGTGCCAGCAGCGCCGACAGGGTTGGAAACACCATATATTTT

V gene: TRBV7-9
J gene: TRBJ2-1
D gene: NA
clone size: NA
CDR3 protein: CASSITSDEQFF
CDR3 DNA: TGTGCCAGCAGCATTACTAGTGATGAGCAGTTCTTC

V gene: TRBV28
J gene: TRBJ2-7
D gene: TRBD1
clone size: NA
CDR3 protein: CASSLRDGQVYEQYF
CDR3 DNA: TGTGCCAGCAGTTTGCGCGACGGACAGGTCTACGAGCAGTACTTC

V gene: TRBV6-1
J gene: TRBJ2-3
D gene: TRBD2
clone size: NA
CDR3 protein: CASSLGLAGQQTQYF
CDR3 DNA: TGTGCCAGCAGTTTGGGACTAGCGGGGCAGCAGACGCAGTATTTT

V gene: TRBV19
J gene: TRBJ2-2
D gene: NA
clone size: NA
CDR3 protein: CASTVNTGELFF
CDR3 DNA: TGTGCCAGCACGGTGAACACCGGGGAGCTGTTTTTT

V gene: TRBV6-4
J gene: TRBJ2-3
D gene: NA
clone size: few
CDR3 protein: CASSDSVGGTDTQYF
CDR3 DNA: TGTGCCAGCAGTGACAGCGTTGGAGGCACAGATACGCAGTATTTT

V gene: TRBV4-2
J gene: TRBJ2-1
D gene: TRBD2
clone size: NA
CDR3 protein: CASSQELAGGPLGNYNEQFF
CDR3 DNA: TGTGCCAGCAGCCAAGAACTAGCGGGAGGGCCCCTGGGTAACTACAATGAGCAGTTCTTC

V gene: TRBV19
J gene: TRBJ1-1
D gene: TRBD1
clone size: NA
CDR3 protein: CASSPQGAVGTEAFF
CDR3 DNA: TGTGCCAGTAGTCCTCAGGGGGCGGTTGGTACTGAAGCTTTCTTT

V gene: TRBV4-3
J gene: TRBJ1-5
D gene: NA
clone size: NA
CDR3 protein: CASSQDSQGDQPQHF
CDR3 DNA: TGCGCCAGCAGCCAAGATTCACAGGGCGATCAGCCCCAGCATTTT

V gene: TRBV13
J gene: TRBJ2-7
D gene: NA
clone size: NA
CDR3 protein: CASSVSSYEQYF
CDR3 DNA: TGTGCCAGCAGCGTGAGCTCCTACGAGCAGTACTTC

V gene: TRBV5-4
J gene: TRBJ1-1
D gene: TRBD1
clone size: NA
CDR3 protein: CASSLEGQGSNFRAFF
CDR3 DNA: TGTGCCAGCAGCTTGGAGGGACAGGGGTCGAATTTCAGAGCTTTCTTT

V gene: TRBV12-2
J gene: TRBJ2-7
D gene: NA
clone size: NA
CDR3 protein: CASRLGPWDYPYEQYF
CDR3 DNA: TGTGCAAGTCGCTTAGGCCCATGGGACTACCCCTACGAGCAGTACTTC

V gene: TRBV5-4
J gene: TRBJ1-4
D gene: NA
clone size: NA
CDR3 protein: CASSLEGPNEKLFF
CDR3 DNA: TGTGCCAGCAGCTTGGAGGGGCCAAATGAAAAACTGTTTTTT

V gene: TRBV5-1
J gene: TRBJ1-6
D gene: NA
clone size: few
CDR3 protein: CASSPENSPLHF
CDR3 DNA: TGCGCCAGCAGCCCGGAGAATTCACCCCTCCACTTT

V gene: TRBV4-1
J gene: TRBJ2-7
D gene: NA
clone size: NA
CDR3 protein: CASSQGDRSSYEQYF
CDR3 DNA: TGCGCCAGCAGCCAAGGCGACAGGAGCTCCTACGAGCAGTACTTC

V gene: TRBV27
J gene: TRBJ2-2
D gene: TRBD2
clone size: NA
CDR3 protein: CASRHRGGTNTGELFF
CDR3 DNA: TGTGCCAGCAGGCACCGGGGGGGTACGAACACCGGGGAGCTGTTTTTT

V gene: TRBV4-1
J gene: TRBJ1-1
D gene: NA
clone size: NA
CDR3 protein: CASSHRGGTEAFF
CDR3 DNA: TGCGCCAGCAGCCATAGGGGGGGCACTGAAGCTTTCTTT

V gene: TRBV2
J gene: TRBJ1-5
D gene: NA
clone size: NA
CDR3 protein: CASRNGGGQPQHF
CDR3 DNA: TGTGCCAGCAGGAACGGGGGAGGGCAGCCCCAGCATTTT

V gene: TRBV15
J gene: TRBJ1-1
D gene: TRBD1
clone size: NA
CDR3 protein: CATSREDRVAVAFF
CDR3 DNA: TGTGCCACCAGCAGAGAGGACAGGGTGGCTGTAGCTTTCTTT

V gene: TRBV7-9
J gene: TRBJ2-3
D gene: NA
clone size: NA
CDR3 protein: CSSSFSWAGRMTDTQYF
CDR3 DNA: TGTTCCAGCAGCTTCAGTTGGGCAGGGCGGATGACGGATACGCAGTATTTT

V gene: TRBV30
J gene: TRBJ2-7
D gene: TRBD2
clone size: NA
CDR3 protein: CAWSQGLATYEQYF
CDR3 DNA: TGTGCCTGGAGCCAGGGACTAGCGACCTACGAGCAGTACTTC

V gene: TRBV9
J gene: TRBJ2-2
D gene: NA
clone size: NA
CDR3 protein: CASSVRGGELFF
CDR3 DNA: TGTGCCAGCAGCGTACGCGGCGGGGAGCTGTTTTTT

V gene: TRBV28
J gene: TRBJ2-7
D gene: NA
clone size: NA
CDR3 protein: CASTQGSGVEQYF
CDR3 DNA: TGTGCCAGCACCCAGGGGAGTGGTGTCGAGCAGTACTTC

V gene: TRBV5-1
J gene: TRBJ2-5
D gene: TRBD2
clone size: once
CDR3 protein: CASSSIAGGPGETQYF
CDR3 DNA: TGCGCCAGCAGCTCGATAGCGGGAGGGCCGGGTGAGACCCAGTACTTC

V gene: TRBV18
J gene: TRBJ1-2
D gene: NA
clone size: NA
CDR3 protein: CASSPTGAGNYGYTF
CDR3 DNA: TGTGCCAGCTCACCAACGGGTGCAGGGAACTATGGCTACACCTTC

V gene: TRBV18
J gene: TRBJ1-1
D gene: TRBD1
clone size: NA
CDR3 protein: CASSPNRGDGTEAFF
CDR3 DNA: TGTGCCAGCTCACCTAACAGGGGGGATGGCACTGAAGCTTTCTTT

V gene: TRBV7-2
J gene: TRBJ2-5
D gene: NA
clone size: NA
CDR3 protein: CASSLGEETQYF
CDR3 DNA: TGTGCCAGCAGCTTAGGGGAGGAGACCCAGTACTTC

V gene: TRBV4-2
J gene: TRBJ1-1
D gene: NA
clone size: NA
CDR3 protein: CASSQARSGGFGEAFF
CDR3 DNA: TGTGCCAGCAGCCAAGCCAGGTCCGGGGGTTTTGGTGAAGCTTTCTTT

V gene: TRBV4-2
J gene: TRBJ2-7
D gene: TRBD1
clone size: NA
CDR3 protein: CASSPRDRGHEQYF
CDR3 DNA: TGTGCCAGCAGCCCTCGGGACAGGGGCCACGAGCAGTACTTC

V gene: TRBV4-3
J gene: TRBJ1-6
D gene: TRBD1
clone size: once
CDR3 protein: CASSRNSGTANSPLHF
CDR3 DNA: TGCGCCAGCAGCCGAAATAGCGGGACAGCAAATTCACCCCTCCACTTT

V gene: TRBV7-2
J gene: TRBJ1-2
D gene: NA
clone size: NA
CDR3 protein: CASSQSAGARNYGYTF
CDR3 DNA: TGTGCCAGCAGCCAGTCAGCGGGCGCCCGTAACTATGGCTACACCTTC

V gene: TRBV7-2
J gene: TRBJ2-4
D gene: TRBD1
clone size: NA
CDR3 protein: CASSNRGLAKNIQYF
CDR3 DNA: TGTGCCAGCAGCAACAGGGGGCTAGCCAAAAACATTCAGTACTTC

V gene: TRBV27
J gene: TRBJ2-5
D gene: TRBD2
clone size: NA
CDR3 protein: CASSPKRGGGETQYF
CDR3 DNA: TGTGCCAGCAGTCCAAAGCGAGGCGGGGGAGAGACCCAGTACTTC